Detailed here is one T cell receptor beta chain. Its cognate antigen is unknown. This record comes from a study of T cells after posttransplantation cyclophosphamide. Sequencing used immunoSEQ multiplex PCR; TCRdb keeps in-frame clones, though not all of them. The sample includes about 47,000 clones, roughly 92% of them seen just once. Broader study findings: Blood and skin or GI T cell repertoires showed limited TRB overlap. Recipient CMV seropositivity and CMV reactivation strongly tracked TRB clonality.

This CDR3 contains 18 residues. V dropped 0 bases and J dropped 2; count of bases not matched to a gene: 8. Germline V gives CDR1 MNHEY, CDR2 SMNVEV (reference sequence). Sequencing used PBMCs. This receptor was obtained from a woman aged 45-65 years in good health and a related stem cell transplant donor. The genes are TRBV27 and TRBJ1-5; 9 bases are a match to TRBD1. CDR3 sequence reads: CASSLSGTGFRRNQPQHF. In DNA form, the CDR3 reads TGTGCCAGCAGTTTATCGGGGACAGGGTTTAGGCGCAATCAGCCCCAGCATTTT.